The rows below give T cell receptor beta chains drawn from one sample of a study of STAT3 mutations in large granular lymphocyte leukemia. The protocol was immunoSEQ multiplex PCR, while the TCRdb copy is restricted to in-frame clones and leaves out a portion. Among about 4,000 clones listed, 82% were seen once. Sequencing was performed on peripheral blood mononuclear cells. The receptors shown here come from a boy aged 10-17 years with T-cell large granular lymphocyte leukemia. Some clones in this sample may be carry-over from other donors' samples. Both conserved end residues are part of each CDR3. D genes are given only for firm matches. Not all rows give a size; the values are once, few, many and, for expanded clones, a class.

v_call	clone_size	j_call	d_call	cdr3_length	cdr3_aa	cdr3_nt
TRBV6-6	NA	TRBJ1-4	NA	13	CASTPRGNEKLFF	TGTGCCAGCACGCCGAGAGGAAATGAAAAACTGTTTTTT
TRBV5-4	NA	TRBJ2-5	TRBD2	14	CASSLGGGEETQYF	TGTGCCAGCAGCCTCGGGGGGGGTGAGGAGACCCAGTACTTC
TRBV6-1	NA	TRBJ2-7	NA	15	CASSEGGQSGYEQYF	TGTGCCAGCAGTGAAGGAGGTCAGTCCGGCTACGAGCAGTACTTC
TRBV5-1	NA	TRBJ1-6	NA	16	CASTSRGLGDNSPLHF	TGCGCCAGCACCTCCCGAGGACTAGGGGATAATTCACCCCTCCACTTT
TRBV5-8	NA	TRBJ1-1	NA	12	CASSPGLKEAFF	TGTGCCAGCAGCCCGGGACTGAAAGAAGCTTTCTTT
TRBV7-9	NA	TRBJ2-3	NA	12	CASSTPGGAEYF	TGTGCCAGCAGCACACCAGGGGGGGCGGAGTATTTT
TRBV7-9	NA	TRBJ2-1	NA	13	CASSSAGHDEQFF	TGTGCCAGCAGCTCCGCGGGGCACGATGAGCAGTTCTTC
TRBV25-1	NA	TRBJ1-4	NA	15	CASSEGGAANEKLFF	TGTGCCAGCAGTGAGGGCGGGGCGGCTAATGAAAAACTGTTTTTT
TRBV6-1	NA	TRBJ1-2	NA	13	CASYDSTNYGYTF	TGTGCCAGCTATGACAGCACTAACTATGGCTACACCTTC
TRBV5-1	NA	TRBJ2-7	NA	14	CASSLAGGTYEQYF	TGCGCCAGCAGCTTGGCAGGGGGGACCTACGAGCAGTACTTC
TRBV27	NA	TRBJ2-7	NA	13	CASRAGLSYEQYF	TGTGCCAGCAGGGCGGGACTCTCCTACGAGCAGTACTTC
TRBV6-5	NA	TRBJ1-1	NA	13	CASSPQGDTEAFF	TGTGCCAGCAGCCCTCAGGGTGACACTGAAGCTTTCTTT
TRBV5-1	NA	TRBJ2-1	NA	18	CASSPFPQIGYDYNEQFF	TGCGCCAGCAGCCCCTTTCCCCAAATCGGCTATGATTACAATGAGCAGTTCTTC
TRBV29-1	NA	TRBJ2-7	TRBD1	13	CSVAGTGGNEQYF	TGCAGCGTCGCCGGGACAGGGGGCAACGAGCAGTACTTC
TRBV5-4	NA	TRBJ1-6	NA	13	CASSFGKGSPLHF	TGTGCCAGCAGCTTCGGGAAAGGGTCACCCCTCCACTTT
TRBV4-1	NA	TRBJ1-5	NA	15	CASSQWEGSNQPQHF	TGCGCCAGCAGCCAATGGGAGGGGAGCAATCAGCCCCAGCATTTT
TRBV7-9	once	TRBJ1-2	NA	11	CALPLGGEYTF	TGTGCCCTCCCGCTTGGAGGGGAGTACACCTTC
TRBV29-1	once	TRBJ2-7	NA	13	CSGSGGGNYEQYF	TGCAGCGGATCAGGAGGGGGGAACTACGAGCAGTACTTC
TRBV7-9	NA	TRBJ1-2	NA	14	CASSLVGGNYGYTF	TGTGCCAGCAGCCTGGTTGGTGGGAACTATGGCTACACCTTC
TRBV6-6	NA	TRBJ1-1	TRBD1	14	CASSKQGGSTEAFF	TGTGCCAGCAGCAAACAGGGGGGTTCCACTGAAGCTTTCTTT
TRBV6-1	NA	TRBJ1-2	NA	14	CASSPGGGVDGYTF	TGTGCCAGCAGCCCGGGAGGGGGGGTGGATGGCTACACCTTC
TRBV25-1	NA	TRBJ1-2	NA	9	CASSDRYTF	TGTGCCAGCAGTGATCGGTACACCTTC
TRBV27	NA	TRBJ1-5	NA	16	CASSSRGPANHQPQHF	TGTGCCAGCAGTTCGAGGGGCCCGGCAAATCATCAGCCCCAGCATTTT
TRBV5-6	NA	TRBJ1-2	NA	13	CASRSGTLYGYTF	TGTGCCAGCAGGTCCGGGACGCTGTATGGCTACACCTTC
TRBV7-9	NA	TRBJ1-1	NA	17	CASSPQGRVIVNTEAFF	TGTGCCAGCAGCCCCCAGGGCAGAGTCATTGTAAACACTGAAGCTTTCTTT
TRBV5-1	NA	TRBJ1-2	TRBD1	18	CASSLAKRTGDTNYGYTF	TGCGCCAGCAGCTTAGCGAAAAGGACAGGAGACACTAACTATGGCTACACCTTC
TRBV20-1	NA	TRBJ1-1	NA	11	CSASIGGLAFF	TGCAGTGCTAGTATAGGAGGGTTGGCTTTCTTT
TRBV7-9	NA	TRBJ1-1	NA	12	CASSSGAREAFF	TGTGCCAGCAGCTCAGGAGCGCGTGAAGCTTTCTTT
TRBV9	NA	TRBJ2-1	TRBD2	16	CASSARLASSYNEQFF	TGTGCCAGCAGCGCACGACTAGCGAGCTCCTACAATGAGCAGTTCTTC
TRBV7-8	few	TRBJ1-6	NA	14	CASSLGDPRSPLHF	TGTGCCAGCAGCTTAGGAGACCCCAGATCACCCCTCCACTTT
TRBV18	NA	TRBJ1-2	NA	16	CASSPPAGASLYGYTF	TGTGCCAGCTCACCACCGGCAGGGGCTAGTCTATATGGCTACACCTTC
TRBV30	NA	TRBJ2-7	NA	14	CAWAEPEISYEQYF	TGTGCCTGGGCCGAGCCAGAGATCTCCTACGAGCAGTACTTC
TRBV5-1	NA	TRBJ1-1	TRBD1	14	CASSLWTGAYEAFF	TGCGCCAGCAGCTTGTGGACAGGAGCCTATGAAGCTTTCTTT
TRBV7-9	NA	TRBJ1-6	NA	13	CASSDRQDSPLHF	TGTGCCAGCAGCGACAGACAAGATTCACCCCTCCACTTT
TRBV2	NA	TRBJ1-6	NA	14	CASSYSSYNSPLHF	TGTGCCAGCAGTTACAGCTCCTATAATTCACCCCTCCACTTT
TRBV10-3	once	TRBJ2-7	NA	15	CAISESFFRGYEQYF	TGTGCCATCAGTGAGTCGTTTTTTAGGGGTTACGAGCAGTACTTC
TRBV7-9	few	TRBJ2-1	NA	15	CASSDSLSSYNEQFF	TGTGCCAGCAGCGATAGCCTTAGCTCCTACAATGAGCAGTTCTTC